One sample yielded the 3 T cell receptor beta chains listed below, sequenced in a study of cytomegalovirus exposure and HLA in healthy donors. Use of 60 Vbeta and 13 Jbeta primers characterized the PCR. This table comes from immunoSEQ multiplex PCR, and its TCRdb copy is limited to in-frame clones, with some not included. The table includes under 150,000 clones, 82% detected once. Sequencing input: PBMCs. Receptors were obtained from a male donor in good health and CMV-seronegative.

V and J are TRBV6-5 and TRBJ2-7, with a weak D call TRBD2 (5 bases). Per germline, CDR1 MNHEY and CDR2 SVGAGI. V was shortened by 5 bases and J by 5 bases, with 10 bases between the two germline ends. CDR3 length: 12 residues. The DNA of the CDR3 is TGTGCCAGCAGTGAGCTCGGGGACGAGCAGTACTTC. Translated: CASSELGDEQYF.

This chain uses TRBV6-5 with TRBJ1-1; 11 bases are shared with TRBD1. Trimming took 5 bases from V and 7 from J; bases not matched to a gene: 3. The CDR3 length is 13 residues. The germline CDR1 and CDR2 sequences are MNHEY and SVGAGI. The CDR3 nucleotides read TGTGCCAGCAGTCAGGGACAGGGGGGTGAAGCTTTCTTT. Translating gives CASSQGQGGEAFF.

Points on this clone: Within the sample, other DNA sequences also encode this same CDR3. CDR3 sequence: CASSPDRQYEQYF. For the CDR3, the DNA is TGTGCCAGCAGTCCCGACAGGCAATACGAGCAGTACTTC. The chain joins TRBV7-2 to TRBJ2-7; D might be TRBD1 (6 bases). The CDR3 consists of 13 residues. CDR1 SGHTA and CDR2 FQGNSA come from the germline V gene. Trimming removed 6 bases at V and 4 bases at J, with 13 bases between.